This T cell receptor beta chain was identified in a study of identical twins. Healthy Caucasians were all of the donors. Germline-derived CDR1 and CDR2 are SEHNR and FQNEAQ (reference sequence). This CDR3 has 15 amino acids. V was clipped by 5 bases and J by 3 bases; unmatched bases: 8. This clonotype was recorded many times. Unique molecular identifiers were in the cDNA, with template-switch universal primer binding. TCRdb re-analysed the 5' RACE reads in MiXCR, keeping a single row per CDR3 protein. The table has approximately 230,000 distinct CDR3 sequences, more than 12% seen once; the top ten hold approximately 8.2%.

Sample: memory (CD45RO+) T cells sorted from blood. V usage is TRBV7-9 and J usage is TRBJ2-7; 9 nucleotides align to TRBD1. The sequence came from a woman aged 18 to 35 in good health. CDR3 sequence (DNA): TGTGCCAGCAGCCTGAACCGGGACAGGGACTACGAGCAGTACTTC. It is translated as CASSLNRDRDYEQYF.